By sample fraction, the clone carrying this TCR beta chain is medium-sized. Other nucleotide sequences in the sample specify the same CDR3. The source of the sample is a study of shared clonotypes between healthy human individuals. Genomic DNA per cell subset filled all wells of several immunoSEQ plates. Per the original methods: Junction-only immunoSEQ data arrived without quality scores, meaning filtering differed. Method: immunoSEQ multiplex PCR; TCRdb's copy keeps in-frame clones and lacks some. D and trimming come from the DNA, and the V and J calls and clone size come from that table. The sample contains some 240,000 clones, over 50% of which appear only once. The CDR3 loop spans 14 amino acids. Trimming removed 6 bases at V and 5 bases at J, with 17 bases between. Looked up from germline, CDR1 is KGHSH and CDR2 is LQKENI.

V usage is TRBV18 and J usage is TRBJ2-7; maybe TRBD1 (5 bases). The receptor was isolated from a man aged 25-45 years in good health. Sequenced input: memory CD4+ T cells sorted from blood. Noted subset: CD45RA-negative fraction. CDR3 protein: CASSPVGRAHEQYF. The CDR3 nucleotides read TGTGCCAGCTCTCCCGTCGGCAGGGCCCACGAGCAGTACTTC.